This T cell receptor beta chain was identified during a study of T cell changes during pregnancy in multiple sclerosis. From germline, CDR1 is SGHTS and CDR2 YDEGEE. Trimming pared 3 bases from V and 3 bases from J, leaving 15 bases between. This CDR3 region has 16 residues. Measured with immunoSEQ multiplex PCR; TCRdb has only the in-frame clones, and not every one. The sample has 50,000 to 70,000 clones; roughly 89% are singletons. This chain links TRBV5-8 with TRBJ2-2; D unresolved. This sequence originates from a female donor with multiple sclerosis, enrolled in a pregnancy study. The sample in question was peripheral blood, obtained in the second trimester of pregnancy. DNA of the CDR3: TGTGCCAGCAGCTACGATCCGCCTATGGACACCGGGGAGCTGTTTTTT. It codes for CASSYDPPMDTGELFF.